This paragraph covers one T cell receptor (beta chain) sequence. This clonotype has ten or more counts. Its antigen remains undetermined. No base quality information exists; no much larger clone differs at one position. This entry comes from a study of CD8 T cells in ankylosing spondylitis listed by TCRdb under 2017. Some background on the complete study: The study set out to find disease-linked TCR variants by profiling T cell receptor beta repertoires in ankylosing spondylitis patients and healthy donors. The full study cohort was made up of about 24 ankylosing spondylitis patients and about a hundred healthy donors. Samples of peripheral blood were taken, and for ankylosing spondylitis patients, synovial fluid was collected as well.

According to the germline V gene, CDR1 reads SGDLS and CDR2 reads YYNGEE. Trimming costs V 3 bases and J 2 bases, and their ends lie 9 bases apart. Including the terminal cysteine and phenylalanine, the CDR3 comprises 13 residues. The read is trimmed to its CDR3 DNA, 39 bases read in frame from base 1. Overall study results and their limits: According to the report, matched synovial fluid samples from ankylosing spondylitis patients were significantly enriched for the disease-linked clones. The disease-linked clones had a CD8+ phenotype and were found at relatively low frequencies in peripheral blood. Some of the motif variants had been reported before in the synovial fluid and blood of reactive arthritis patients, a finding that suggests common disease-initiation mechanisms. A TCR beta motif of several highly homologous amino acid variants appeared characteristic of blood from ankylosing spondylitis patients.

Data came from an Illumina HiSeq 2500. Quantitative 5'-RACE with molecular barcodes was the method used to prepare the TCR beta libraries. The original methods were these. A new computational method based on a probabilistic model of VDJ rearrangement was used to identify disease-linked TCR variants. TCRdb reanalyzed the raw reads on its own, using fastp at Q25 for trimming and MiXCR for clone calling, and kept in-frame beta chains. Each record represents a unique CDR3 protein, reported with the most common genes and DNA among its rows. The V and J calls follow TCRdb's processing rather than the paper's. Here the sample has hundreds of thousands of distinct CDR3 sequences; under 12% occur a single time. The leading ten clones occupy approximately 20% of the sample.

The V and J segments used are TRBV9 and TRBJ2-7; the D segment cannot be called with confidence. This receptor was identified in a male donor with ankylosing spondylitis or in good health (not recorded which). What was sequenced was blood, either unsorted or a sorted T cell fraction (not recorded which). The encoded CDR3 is CASSGTNTYEQYF. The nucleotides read TGTGCCAGCAGCGGAACAAACACCTACGAGCAGTACTTC.